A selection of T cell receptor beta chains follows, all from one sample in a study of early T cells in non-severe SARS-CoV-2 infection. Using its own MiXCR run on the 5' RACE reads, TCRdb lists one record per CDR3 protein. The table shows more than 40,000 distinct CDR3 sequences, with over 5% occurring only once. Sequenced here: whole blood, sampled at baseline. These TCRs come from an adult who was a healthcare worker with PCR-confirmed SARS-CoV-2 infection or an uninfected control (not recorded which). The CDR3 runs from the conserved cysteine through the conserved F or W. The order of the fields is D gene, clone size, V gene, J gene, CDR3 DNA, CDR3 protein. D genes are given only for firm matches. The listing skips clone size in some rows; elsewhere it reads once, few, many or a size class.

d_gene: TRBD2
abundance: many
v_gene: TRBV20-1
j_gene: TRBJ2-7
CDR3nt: TGCAGTGCTAGGGGACTAGCGGGAAAGGTGGAAGGGCAGTACTTC
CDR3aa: CSARGLAGKVEGQYF

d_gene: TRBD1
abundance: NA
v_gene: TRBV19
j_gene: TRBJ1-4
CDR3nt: TGTGCCAGTAGGGACAGGGGTGAAAAACTGTCTTTT
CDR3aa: CASRDRGEKLSF

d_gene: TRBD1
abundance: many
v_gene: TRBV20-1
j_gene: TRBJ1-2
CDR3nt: TGCAGTGCTAGAGATTACAGGGGCTGGGGCTACACCTTC
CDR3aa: CSARDYRGWGYTF

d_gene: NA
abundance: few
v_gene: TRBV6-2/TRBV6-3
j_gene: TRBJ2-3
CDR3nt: TGTGCCAGCAGTTCGTCAGCACCCAGCACAGATACGCAGTATTTT
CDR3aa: CASSSSAPSTDTQYF

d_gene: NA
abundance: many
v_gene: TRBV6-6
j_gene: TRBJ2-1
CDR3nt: TGTGCCAGCACCTACCCGGCAGGCAATGAGCAGTTCTTC
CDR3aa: CASTYPAGNEQFF

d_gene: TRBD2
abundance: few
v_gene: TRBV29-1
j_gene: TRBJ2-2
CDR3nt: TGCAGCGTTGGGACTAGCGGGCGCGGGGAGCTGTTTTTT
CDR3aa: CSVGTSGRGELFF

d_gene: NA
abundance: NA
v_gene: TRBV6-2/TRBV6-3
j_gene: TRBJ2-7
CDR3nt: TGTGCCAGCAGTTCGCGGACATCCTACGAGCAGTACTTC
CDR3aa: CASSSRTSYEQYF

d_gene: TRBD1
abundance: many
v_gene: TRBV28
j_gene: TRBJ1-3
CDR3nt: TGTGCCAGCAGAAAGACAGGGTCTGGAAACACCATATATTTT
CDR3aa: CASRKTGSGNTIYF

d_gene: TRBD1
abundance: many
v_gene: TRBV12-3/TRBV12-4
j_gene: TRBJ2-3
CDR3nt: TGTGCCAGCAGTTTGGACAGGGGCCCACTTCCAACAGATACGCAGTATTTT
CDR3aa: CASSLDRGPLPTDTQYF

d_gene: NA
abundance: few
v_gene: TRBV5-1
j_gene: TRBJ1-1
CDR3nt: TGCGCCAGCAGCTTGAACGCAGGGCCGAACACTGAAGCTTTCTTT
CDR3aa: CASSLNAGPNTEAFF

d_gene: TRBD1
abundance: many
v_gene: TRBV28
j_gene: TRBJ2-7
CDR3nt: TGTGCCAGCAGCTACACCAATTACAGGGGGCACGAGCAGTACTTC
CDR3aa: CASSYTNYRGHEQYF

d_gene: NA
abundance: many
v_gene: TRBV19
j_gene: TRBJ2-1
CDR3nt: TGTGCCAGTAGTATAGATCGGCAGGTGGGGTCCTACAATGAGCAGTTCTTC
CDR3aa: CASSIDRQVGSYNEQFF

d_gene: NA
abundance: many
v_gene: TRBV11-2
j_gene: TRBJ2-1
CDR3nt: TGTGCCAGCACGTTCGACGTCTCCTACAATGAGCAGTTCTTC
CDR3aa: CASTFDVSYNEQFF

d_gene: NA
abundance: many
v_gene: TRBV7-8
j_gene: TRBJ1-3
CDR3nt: TGTGCCAGCAGCCTCGACAGGAACTCTGGAAACACCATATATTTT
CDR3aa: CASSLDRNSGNTIYF

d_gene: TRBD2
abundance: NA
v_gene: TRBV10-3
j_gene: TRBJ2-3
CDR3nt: TGTGCCATCAGTGAGACTAGCGGCACAGATACGCAGTATTTT
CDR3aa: CAISETSGTDTQYF

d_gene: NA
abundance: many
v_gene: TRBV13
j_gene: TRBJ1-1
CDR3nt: TGTGCCAGCAGCGATACAGGATACGCTGAAGCTTTCTTT
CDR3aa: CASSDTGYAEAFF

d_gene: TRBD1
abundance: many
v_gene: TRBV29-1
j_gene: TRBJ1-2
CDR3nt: TGCAGCGTTGAGACAGGGATAAAGGGCTACACCTTC
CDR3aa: CSVETGIKGYTF

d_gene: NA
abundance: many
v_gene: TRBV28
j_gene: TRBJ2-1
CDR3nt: TGTGCCAGCAGTTTACTGCCCGTATTGAACAATGAGCAGTTCTTC
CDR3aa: CASSLLPVLNNEQFF

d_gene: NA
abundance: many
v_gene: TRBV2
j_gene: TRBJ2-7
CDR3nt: TGTGCCAGCGGTGGGGGGCTTAACTACGAGCAGTACTTC
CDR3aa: CASGGGLNYEQYF

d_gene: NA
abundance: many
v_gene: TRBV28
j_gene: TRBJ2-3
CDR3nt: TGTGCCAGCAGCTCTAGCAGACAGGTGCTCACAGATACGCAGTATTTT
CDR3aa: CASSSSRQVLTDTQYF

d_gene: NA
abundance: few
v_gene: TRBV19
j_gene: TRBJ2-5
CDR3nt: TGTGCCAGTAGTCGACGGGGGATAGAGACCCAGTACTTC
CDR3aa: CASSRRGIETQYF

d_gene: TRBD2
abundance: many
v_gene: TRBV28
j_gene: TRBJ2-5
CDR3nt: TGTGCCAGCAGTACTAGCGGGATCGAGACCCAGTACTTC
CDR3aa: CASSTSGIETQYF

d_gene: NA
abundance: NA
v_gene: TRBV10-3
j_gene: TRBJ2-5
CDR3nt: TGTGCCATCAGTGAGTCGACGGGGCAACCCCAAGAGACCCAGTACTTC
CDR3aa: CAISESTGQPQETQYF

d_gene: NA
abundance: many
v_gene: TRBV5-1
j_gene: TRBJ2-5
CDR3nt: TGCGCCAGCAGTCAGGGGTCTGTAGAGACCCAGTACTTC
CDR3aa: CASSQGSVETQYF

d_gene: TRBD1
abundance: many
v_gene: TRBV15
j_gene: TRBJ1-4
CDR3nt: TGTGCCACCAGCAGAGGCAGGGGGCGGGAAAAACTGTTTTTT
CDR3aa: CATSRGRGREKLFF

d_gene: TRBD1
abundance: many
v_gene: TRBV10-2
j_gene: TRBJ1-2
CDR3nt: TGCGCCAGCAGTGAGTCAAAGGGACAGGGGATTGCTGGCTACACCTTC
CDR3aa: CASSESKGQGIAGYTF

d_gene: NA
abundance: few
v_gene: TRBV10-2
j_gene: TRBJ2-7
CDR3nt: TGCGCCAGCAGTGAGTCGGGGAGGATTGGGGGCGAGCAGTACTTC
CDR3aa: CASSESGRIGGEQYF

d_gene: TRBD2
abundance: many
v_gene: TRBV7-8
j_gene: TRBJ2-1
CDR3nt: TGTGCCAGCAGCTTACGGCGGGAGTGGTGGAATGAGCAGTTCTTC
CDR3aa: CASSLRREWWNEQFF

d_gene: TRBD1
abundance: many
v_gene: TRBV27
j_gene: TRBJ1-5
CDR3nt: TGTGCCAGCAGTCCGGGGACAGGGCGAGGCCAGCCCCAGCATTTT
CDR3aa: CASSPGTGRGQPQHF

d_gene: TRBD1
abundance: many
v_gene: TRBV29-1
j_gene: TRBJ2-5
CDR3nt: TGCAGCGTTGGCACGGGACAGGCCTACCAAGAGACCCAGTACTTC
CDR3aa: CSVGTGQAYQETQYF

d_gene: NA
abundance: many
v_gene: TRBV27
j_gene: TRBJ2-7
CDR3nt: TGTGCCAGCAGTGGAGGGACGGAGAGCTCCTACGAGCAGTACTTC
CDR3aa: CASSGGTESSYEQYF